The clone carrying this TCR beta chain was seen a few times. Its cognate antigen is unknown. This specimen comes from a study of beta chain features in type 1 diabetes. Looking at the study overall: Analysis included 107,917,701 sorted cells drawn from all samples.

Findings and limits, study-wide: In every one of the four CD4+ subsets, TCRB CDR3s were moderately but significantly shorter in Type 1 diabetes patients. Cells carrying high TCR expression could end up over-represented when cDNA is sequenced. Patients with type 1 diabetes carried fewer insertions and had more deletions at their VDJ junctions.

Investigators reverse transcribed all isolated RNA, so they sequenced expressed TCRB transcripts. The repertoire was sequenced with immunoSEQ multiplex PCR; TCRdb's copy has only in-frame clones and lacks some. The table has 900,000 or so clones, roughly 15% seen once. This TCR was sampled from a woman aged 18-35 years in good health. Sequencing was done on a sample of naive CD4+ T cells from blood.

The CDR3 sequence is CASSTTGLLNTEAFF. The CDR3 DNA sequence: TGTGCCAGCAGCACGACAGGGCTACTGAACACTGAAGCTTTCTTT. This chain joins TRBV28 and TRBJ1-1; 7 bases line up with TRBD1. Per germline, CDR1 MDHEN and CDR2 SYDVKM. V gave up 6 bases and J gave up 0 bases; unmatched junction bases: 7. There are 15 residues in the CDR3.